Described below is a single TCR beta chain sequence and its context. Its antigen remains undetermined. Base qualities are not recorded, but no much larger clone differs from it by a single base. The CDR3 regions of human TCRbeta chains were analyzed by immunosequencing. Concerning the study's data processing: TCRs in the repertoires were matched against a reference library of SARS-CoV-2-specific TCRs that had been generated with the MIRA antigen-specificity platform. Breadth was defined as the fraction of unique TCRs that were SARS-CoV-2-associated. Depth was defined as the fraction of total T cells that were SARS-CoV-2-associated. Each spike-specific TCR was assigned to its reactive spike region and to a CD4 or CD8 class using the MIRA data. Log10-transformed breadth and depth values were compared by one-way ANOVA with Sidak's multiple comparisons tests. Imported from immuneACCESS, the table was reduced by TCRdb to in-frame sequences with V and J called. These copies leave out some clones; in studies compared against another copy, an unresolved V gene accounts for under half, and the cause of the remainder is not known. The V and J calls and the clone size are those of that table, but D and trimming were determined from the DNA. The sample table holds 90,000 to 95,000 clones, of which roughly nine tenths were seen once. Clones ranked in the top ten supply 6% to 9% of the sample.

Interpreted using the paper, the time point label stands for: baseline before first vaccination. Vaccinee samples came from UK trials COV001 and COV002, including a single-blind randomized controlled phase 2/3 trial of AZD1222 (ChAdOx1 nCoV-19) in healthy adults. For TCRbeta chain sequencing, PBMC samples were collected from trial participants at day 0 and at day 28 after the second dose. These data belong to a study of T cell responses to AZD1222 COVID-19 vaccine (dated by TCRdb to the early 2020s). Study-level background: AZD1222 recipients with second doses at about 4 weeks or about 12 weeks were pooled, because spike-specific TCR depth and breadth did not differ between schedules. A total of over 230 trial participants underwent TCR sequencing, of whom some 200 had received two doses of AZD1222 and roughly 26 had received two doses of the MenACWY control vaccine. Trial participants were enrolled by age into subgroups of 18-55, 56-69 and 70-plus years, and around 150, 28 and 57 TCR-sequenced participants, respectively, were included in these subgroups. On the study overall, not on this receptor specifically: Participants were mostly white British and included more females than males, and it was suggested by the authors that clonal diversity may have been underestimated. Vaccine-associated CD4 TCRs spanned the whole spike protein, with dominant responses in regions 160-218 and 743-854. In the small 56-69-year group, the increase in depth fell short of significance, most likely because of low power. Reportedly, almost half of the unique spike-specific TCRs recognized epitopes lying outside the regions that are mutated in the B.1.351 and B.1.1.7 variants. After two AZD1222 doses, both the breadth and the depth of spike-specific TCRs were significantly higher than at day 0 and than in MenACWY recipients. Conclusions about previously exposed vaccinees are limited because only six or seven AZD1222 recipients were SARS-CoV-2 seropositive at baseline. No day 14 peak-response samples were available, so repertoires were characterized only after the peak T cell response.

The CDR3 has 15 amino acids, counting the end cysteine and phenylalanine. The sequence is cut down to CDR3 DNA, 45 bases in frame from base 1. CDR1 and CDR2 are drawn from the germline V gene (reference sequence): LNHDA, SQIVND. The junction carries 15 bases between V and J, which are trimmed by 3 bases and 4 bases respectively. This specimen consisted of peripheral blood, obtained on day 0 of AZD1222 vaccination. This clonotype originated in an adult in good health. The sequence joins TRBV19 to TRBJ1-1, with the D gene call left open. The CDR3 in this case is CASSMVRILATEAFF. DNA sequence: TGTGCCAGTAGTATGGTTCGAATACTAGCCACTGAAGCTTTCTTT.